Presented here are 9 T cell receptor beta chains from one specimen sequenced in a study of chemoradiotherapy in HPV16-positive cancers. Only in-frame clones appear in the TCRdb table, and some are missing; sequencing was by immunoSEQ multiplex PCR. This table has several thousand clones, 71% appearing once. The specimen comprised tumor tissue, sampled from a patient who underwent chemoradiotherapy. Receptors originate from a human donor with HPV-associated anogenital cancer.

The chain recombines TRBV7-2 with TRBJ2-3; D uncertain. The CDR3 extends over 16 amino acids. V gave up 3 bases and J gave up 0 bases, with 13 bases separating them. Germline V lookup: CDR1 SGHTA, CDR2 FQGNSA. The CDR3 DNA sequence: TGTGCCAGCAGCTTTCGCTACGGACCTAGCACAGATACGCAGTATTTT. Translated, it gives CASSFRYGPSTDTQYF. Filled out from reference TRBV7-2 and TRBJ2-3, the complete variable domain reads GAGVSQSPSNKVTEKGKDVELRCDPISGHTALYWYRQSLGQGLEFLIYFQGNSAPDKSGLPSDRFSAERTGGSVSTLTIQRTQQEDSAVYLCASSFRYGPSTDTQYFGPGTRLTVL.

This chain connects TRBV12-5 to TRBJ2-3, with D hard to call. Deletions cut 0 bases from V and 0 bases from J, with 10 bases between. The CDR3 extends over 16 amino acids. Looked up from germline, CDR1 is LGHNT and CDR2 is FRNRAP. The DNA for the CDR3 is TGTGCTAGTGGTTTGGTATGGGCAGCTAGCACAGATACGCAGTATTTT. Translating gives CASGLVWAASTDTQYF. Filled out from reference TRBV12-5 and TRBJ2-3, the complete variable domain reads DARVTQTPRHKVTEMGQEVTMRCQPILGHNTVFWYRQTMMQGLELLAYFRNRAPLDDSGMPKDRFSAEMPDATLATLKIQPSEPRDSAVYFCASGLVWAASTDTQYFGPGTRLTVL.

The chain links TRBV6-6 to TRBJ2-3; D unresolved. The germline V gene encodes CDR1 MNHNY and CDR2 SVGAGI (reference sequence). CDR3 size: 16 residues. Trimming shortened V by 0 bases and J by 2 bases, and 12 bases separated the two germline ends. CDR3 coding DNA: TGTGCCAGCAGTTACTCAGGGCCCCTGACCACAGATACGCAGTATTTT. The encoded protein is CASSYSGPLTTDTQYF.

This clone occurred a few times. The rearrangement uses TRBV19 and TRBJ1-5; D is perhaps TRBD1 (5 bases). The CDR3 covers 13 residues. Trimming removed 7 bases at V and 3 bases at J, with 10 bases between. Per the germline V gene, CDR1 is LNHDA and CDR2 is SQIVND (reference sequence). The CDR3 bases are TGTGCCAGTAAACTGACAGTCAATCAGCCCCAGCATTTT. Amino acids: CASKLTVNQPQHF.

The genes are TRBV20-1 and TRBJ2-1; the D is unclear. Germline V gives CDR1 DFQATT, CDR2 SNEGSKA (reference sequence). CDR3 length: 11 residues. Trimming pared 0 bases from V and 6 bases from J, leaving 3 bases between. The CDR3 protein is CSARESNEQFF. The CDR3 coding sequence is TGCAGTGCTAGAGAAAGCAATGAGCAGTTCTTC.

This clone has only a few counts. This rearrangement joins TRBV28 to TRBJ2-7; maybe TRBD2 (6 bases). Germline V gene sequence: CDR1 MDHEN, CDR2 SYDVKM. V dropped 2 bases and J dropped 6 bases, with 8 bases sitting between them. The CDR3 has 12 residues. The CDR3 region has the DNA TGTGCCAGCAGTTTAGAGCGGGTCGAGCAGTACTTC. This gives the protein CASSLERVEQYF.

This clone was counted a single time. The gene calls are TRBV27 and TRBJ1-5; a weak D match, TRBD1 (5 bases). Germline CDR1 is MNHEY and CDR2 is SMNVEV (reference sequence). The CDR3 contains 14 residues. V was trimmed by 3 bases and J by 3 bases, leaving 9 bases between them. DNA of the CDR3: TGTGCCAGCAGTTTGACAGTCTTCAATCAGCCCCAGCATTTT. Encoded protein: CASSLTVFNQPQHF.

The rearrangement uses TRBV7-9 and TRBJ1-2, with D unresolved. The germline V gene encodes CDR1 SEHNR and CDR2 FQNEAQ (reference sequence). The CDR3 is 13 amino acids. V was cut by 5 bases and J by 0 bases, with 7 bases left in between. CDR3 sequence reads: CASSRPANYGYTF. CDR3 DNA sequence: TGTGCCAGCAGCCGCCCGGCTAACTATGGCTACACCTTC.

The rearrangement uses TRBV7-3 and TRBJ2-2; 10 nucleotides align to TRBD1. V gave up 5 bases and J gave up 1 base; unmatched junction bases: 10. In germline, CDR1 is SGHTA, CDR2 FQGTGA. This CDR3 is built from 18 residues. DNA for the CDR3: TGTGCCAGCAGCATCGACAGGGGGCCGATTTTGAACACCGGGGAGCTGTTTTTT. Encoded protein: CASSIDRGPILNTGELFF.